This TCR beta chain was documented in a study of blood T cell repertoires in COVID-19. Study-wide context: T cells, B-cell-depleted T cells, or PBMCs supplied cDNA or gDNA.

Produced via immunoSEQ multiplex PCR; TCRdb's table is partial and in-frame only. The sample yields some 200,000 clones, 81% seen once. This study enrolled people aged 18 to 89 from about two dozen US geographic areas. Participants had their cohort set by participant-reported clinical history. There are 15 residues in the CDR3. Per germline, CDR1 SNHLY and CDR2 FYNNEI. V gave up 8 bases and J gave up 0 bases; unmatched junction bases: 7. This clone was seen a single time. The clonotype originates from a middle-aged man who had recovered from COVID-19. Material for sequencing was PBMCs or T cells enriched from blood (not recorded which). The rearrangement links TRBV2 to TRBJ2-1; 7 positions agree with TRBD2. CDR3: CASGAGVSSYNEQFF. CDR3 nucleotide sequence: TGTGCCAGCGGGGCGGGGGTTAGCTCCTACAATGAGCAGTTCTTC.